These 19 T cell receptor beta chains came from one sample sequenced in a study of blood T cell dynamics during melanoma immunotherapy. Time point reported: week 3, after first cycle of checkpoint inhibitor. The repertoire was sequenced with immunoSEQ multiplex PCR; TCRdb's copy has only in-frame clones and lacks some. The sample has more than 14,000 clones; 87% are singletons. Here the sequenced sample was blood, taken from a patient treated with checkpoint blockade. Receptors were obtained from a human donor with melanoma.

The chain couples TRBV2 to TRBJ2-1, with no clear D. The CDR3 has 14 amino acids. Trimming stripped 0 bases from V and 10 bases from J, with 13 bases between. The germline CDR1 and CDR2 sequences are SNHLY and FYNNEI. The CDR3 here is CASSEALRAAEQFF. The CDR3 DNA reads as TGTGCCAGCAGTGAAGCGCTTCGGGCCGCCGAGCAGTTCTTC.

The chain combines TRBV18 with TRBJ1-1; D not resolved. The V gene's germline CDR1 is KGHSH and CDR2 LQKENI. This CDR3 has 13 amino acids. Between the trimmed V and J ends, which lost 3 bases and 1 base, there was a span of 6 bases. The CDR3 here is CASSPIANTEAFF. CDR3 coding DNA: TGTGCCAGCTCACCGATCGCGAACACTGAAGCTTTCTTT.

This clone was counted only a few times. The chain carries TRBV6-6 and TRBJ2-7; a possible D gene is TRBD1 (8 bases). Germline V gene lookup returns CDR1 MNHNY and CDR2 SVGAGI (reference sequence). The CDR3 has 16 amino acids. Trimming pared 6 bases from V and 6 bases from J, leaving 24 bases between. The CDR3 protein is CASRDQSQGGKREQYF. CDR3 in DNA: TGTGCCAGCAGGGACCAGTCACAGGGGGGGAAACGCGAGCAGTACTTC.

This clone was observed a few times. The chain couples TRBV6-6 to TRBJ1-1; no clear D gene. The V end lost 7 bases, the J end lost 2 bases, and 11 bases lay between the germline ends. CDR3 length: 13 residues. Germline loops: CDR1 MNHNY, CDR2 SVGAGI (reference sequence). Here the CDR3 reads CASISLGNTEAFF. Here the CDR3 DNA reads TGTGCCAGCATTTCTTTGGGAAACACTGAAGCTTTCTTT.

The chain combines TRBV6-6 with TRBJ1-2, with TRBD1 as a possible D gene (5 bases). V lost 4 bases and J 8 bases, leaving 14 bases between the germline ends. The CDR3 totals 13 residues. The germline gives CDR1 MNHNY, CDR2 SVGAGI (reference sequence). This chain's CDR3 is CASSSNGAGGYTF. In nucleotides, the CDR3 is TGTGCCAGCAGTTCAAACGGGGCGGGCGGCTACACCTTC.

This chain links TRBV7-2 with TRBJ2-2; D not resolved. Germline CDR1 and CDR2: SGHTA and FQGNSA. The CDR3 loop spans 15 amino acids. V gave up 2 bases and J gave up 6 bases, with 13 bases separating them. The CDR3 reads CASSLLALQSGELFF. DNA for the CDR3: TGTGCCAGCAGCTTACTTGCTCTACAGTCCGGGGAGCTGTTTTTT.

The V call is TRBV9, the J call TRBJ2-1; 9 nucleotides match TRBD2. With V trimmed by 2 bases and J by 7 bases, 7 bases remained unmatched. The CDR3 totals 15 residues. Germline CDR1 reads SGDLS; CDR2 reads YYNGEE. DNA of the CDR3: TGTGCCAGCAGCGTCAGAGCGGGAGGAGGAAATGAGCAGTTCTTC. Its translation: CASSVRAGGGNEQFF.

CDR3 region: CASSSRPSGNSYEQYF. The CDR3 DNA reads TGTGCCAGCAGCTCGCGCCCTAGCGGGAACTCCTACGAGCAGTACTTC. The gene calls are TRBV9 and TRBJ2-7; 9 nucleotides line up with TRBD2. Trimming cost V 4 bases and J 0 bases; bases outside gene matches: 8. Germline loops: CDR1 SGDLS, CDR2 YYNGEE. CDR3 length: 16 amino acids.

As DNA, the CDR3 is TGTGCCAGCTCGGGGGACGGACAGAACACTGAAGCTTTCTTT. It encodes CASSGDGQNTEAFF. V usage is TRBV18 and J usage is TRBJ1-1; a weak D match, TRBD1 (5 bases). Germline assignment: CDR1 KGHSH and CDR2 LQKENI. The CDR3 runs 14 residues. V was clipped by 6 bases and J by 1 base, with 12 bases between them. Full variable domain (outside the CDR3, taken from reference TRBV18 and TRBJ1-1): NAGVMQNPRHLVRRRGQEARLRCSPMKGHSHVYWYRQLPEEGLKFMVYLQKENIIDESGMPKERFSAEFPKEGPSILRIQQVVRGDSAAYFCASSGDGQNTEAFFGQGTRLTVV.

The genes are TRBV29-1 and TRBJ2-5; D gene unclear. Germline CDR1 is SQVTM and CDR2 is ANQGSEA. Trimming removed 4 bases at V and 0 bases at J, with 6 bases between. CDR3 length equals 12 residues. CDR3 coding DNA: TGCAGCGTTGTGATGTACCAAGAGACCCAGTACTTC. Translation gives CSVVMYQETQYF.

The J gene is TRBJ2-2, the V gene TRBV5-1; D unresolved. This CDR3 has 15 amino acids. Trimming took off 1 base at V and 0 bases at J, with 7 bases between the two ends. The V gene's germline CDR1 is SGHRS and CDR2 YFSETQ. CDR3: CASSLLEANTGELFF. CDR3 coding DNA: TGCGCCAGCAGCTTGCTAGAGGCGAACACCGGGGAGCTGTTTTTT.

The CDR3 coding sequence is TGTGCCAGCAGTTCAGGGGTTAGCGCAACTAATGAAAAACTGTTTTTT. Encoded protein: CASSSGVSATNEKLFF. This chain joins TRBV7-9 and TRBJ1-4, with a tentative D call TRBD1 (6 bases). Germline CDR1 and CDR2: SEHNR and FQNEAQ (reference sequence). Trimming cost V 6 bases and J 0 bases, with 14 bases left between them. This CDR3 is built from 16 residues.

In its sample, this clone was seen once. This chain joins TRBV28 and TRBJ2-3; 10 bases are shared with TRBD2. The V and J ends lost 6 bases and 10 bases, in that order; junction bases with no gene match: 4. CDR1 MDHEN and CDR2 SYDVKM come from the germline V gene. The CDR3 loop spans 12 amino acids. DNA of the CDR3: TGTGCCAGCAGCTCCGGACTAGCGGCGCAGTATTTT. As protein: CASSSGLAAQYF.

The table lists this clone with a few counts. V gene TRBV28 combines with J gene TRBJ2-7; 11 bases are a match to TRBD1. J gave up 4 bases and V 5 bases, and 4 bases lay outside the gene matches. Germline V lookup: CDR1 MDHEN, CDR2 SYDVKM. The CDR3 covers 14 residues. The CDR3 sequence: CASSVGTGGYEQYF. The CDR3 bases are TGTGCCAGCAGTGTTGGGACAGGGGGTTACGAGCAGTACTTC.

The chain recombines TRBV2 with TRBJ2-3, with D possibly being TRBD2 (7 bases). Trimming stripped 10 bases from V and 1 base from J, with 18 bases between. Germline CDR1 reads SNHLY; CDR2 reads FYNNEI. This CDR3 is 15 amino acids long. The CDR3 protein is CATQGGGGGTDTQYF. The DNA for the CDR3 is TGTGCCACCCAAGGGGGGGGTGGGGGCACAGATACGCAGTATTTT.

There are a few counts of this clone. This chain links TRBV19 with TRBJ1-1; D remains ambiguous. The CDR3 has 14 residues. Germline lookup yields CDR1 LNHDA and CDR2 SQIVND (reference sequence). V lost 5 bases to trimming and J lost 0 bases, with 10 bases between them. In nucleotides, the CDR3 is TGTGCCAGTAGTGTAAGATCCATGAACACTGAAGCTTTCTTT. Amino acids: CASSVRSMNTEAFF. Drawing the rest from reference TRBV19 and TRBJ1-1, the complete variable domain is DGGITQSPKYLFRKEGQNVTLSCEQNLNHDAMYWYRQDPGQGLRLIYYSQIVNDFQKGDIAEGYSVSREKKESFPLTVTSAQKNPTAFYLCASSVRSMNTEAFFGQGTRLTVV.

The chain links TRBV13 to TRBJ2-7; TRBD1 is a possible D gene (6 bases). Per germline, CDR1 PRHDT and CDR2 FYEKMQ (reference sequence). The V end was cut by 4 bases, the J end by 6 bases, with 13 bases between. The CDR3 runs 13 residues. DNA for the CDR3: TGTGCCAGCAGCTCGACCACAGGGACCGAGCAGTACTTC. It translates to CASSSTTGTEQYF.

The chain joins TRBV7-2 to TRBJ1-3; 8 bases match TRBD1. CDR1 is SGHTA and CDR2 is FQGNSA in the germline V gene. J lost 4 bases, V lost 2 bases, and 16 bases had no gene match. The CDR3 sequence is 19 residues long. The chain's CDR3 is CASSLPRGQGGVGGNTIYF. DNA of the CDR3: TGTGCCAGCAGCTTACCGAGAGGACAGGGAGGCGTCGGCGGAAACACCATATATTTT.

V usage is TRBV2 and J usage is TRBJ2-3; unclear D gene. The ends were cut back, 6 bases at V and 3 bases at J, with 13 bases in the middle. Germline-derived CDR1 and CDR2 are SNHLY and FYNNEI. CDR3 size: 14 residues. The CDR3 loop is CASSPDVRTDTQYF. Written as DNA, the CDR3 is TGTGCCAGCAGCCCTGACGTTCGGACAGATACGCAGTATTTT. The complete variable domain, with remaining parts taken from reference TRBV2 and TRBJ2-3, reads EPEVTQTPSHQVTQMGQEVILRCVPISNHLYFYWYRQILGQKVEFLVSFYNNEISEKSEIFDDQFSVERPDGSNFTLKIRSTKLEDSAMYFCASSPDVRTDTQYFGPGTRLTVL.